The clone carrying this T cell receptor (beta chain) was counted once. The antigen is unknown. Given a much more abundant clone one base away, this may be a read error. Samples came from axillary lymph nodes draining the breast cancer. The data originate from a study of breast tumors, draining lymph nodes, adjacent tissues. Each CDR3 protein gets one entry after TCRdb re-called the multiplex PCR reads with MiXCR. The table lists about 200,000 distinct CDR3 sequences, roughly 31% of them singletons, with around 4.4% in the top ten. Germline CDR1 SGHNT, CDR2 YYREEE (reference sequence). The CDR3 totals 13 residues. Study-level results: Compared with lymph nodes, tumors were less diverse; compared with nontumor tissue, more. Data fit most tumor T cells coming from lymph node, expanding in tumor. That most tumor T cells come from lymph nodes remained unproven.

Sequencing was carried out using axillary lymph node tissue. The V call is TRBV5-4, the J call TRBJ2-7; tentative D call: TRBD2 (6 bases). The receptor was derived from a female donor with breast cancer. Some clones in this sample may be carry-over from other donors' samples. CDR3 amino acids: CAGSLAGGEEQYF. In nucleotides, the CDR3 is TGTGCCGGCAGCTTGGCCGGAGGGGAAGAGCAGTACTTC.